The present T cell receptor beta chain was sequenced within a study of cytomegalovirus exposure and HLA in healthy donors. With 60 Vbeta and 13 Jbeta primers, the PCR was carried out. TCRdb's copy holds only in-frame clones and misses some; the assay was immunoSEQ multiplex PCR. The sample lists 95,000 to 150,000 clones; roughly 80% were seen once. The V end lost 3 bases, the J end lost 3 bases, and 8 bases lay between the germline ends. The germline gives CDR1 SGHTA, CDR2 FQGNSA. The CDR3 loop spans 13 amino acids. On this clone itself: Its antigen is undetermined.

Unrecorded immune exposures were likely, despite nominal health at sampling. The study, taken as a whole, reports: Reportedly, TCR beta sequences accurately predicted HLA-A and HLA-B alleles in most subjects. Relative to the approximately 670-donor mean, N-insertions were reportedly fewer in an Asian-associated ancestry cluster in a later analysis. Common viral pathogens were later found to be apparently linked to several of the most significant clusters.

The V and J genes are TRBV7-2 and TRBJ1-1; possibly TRBD1 for D (5 bases). This receptor was obtained from a female donor in good health and CMV-seropositive. What was sequenced was PBMCs. The DNA for the CDR3 is TGTGCCAGCAGCTTGCAGGGTTACACTGAAGCTTTCTTT. Its translation is CASSLQGYTEAFF.